This TCR beta chain stems from a study of long-term antiretroviral therapy in people with HIV. General study results and limits: Drawn between the mid-2000s and the late 2010s, the blood was possibly obtained under older ART regimens. Nothing was known about ART adherence, viral resistance or changes in therapy. The data indicate that diversity increased after ART but remained below transplant donor controls.

The length of the CDR3 is 15 residues. V lost 5 bases, J lost 2 bases, and 15 bases lay in between. From germline, CDR1 is MNHEY and CDR2 SVGAGI. Points on this clone: As yet, its antigen is unknown.

The immunoSEQ assay was v3.0, run at survey level. Produced via immunoSEQ multiplex PCR; TCRdb's table is partial and in-frame only. The sample carries approximately 25,000 clones, under 85% recorded once. Everyone in the study who had HIV was treated in the United States. The source was unsorted PBMCs, collected 2.1 years after starting antiretroviral therapy. The V gene is TRBV6-5, the J gene TRBJ1-2; D is unclear. This receptor was identified in a man under 40 with HIV. The CDR3 DNA reads as TGTGCCAGCAGTCACCCCGGTGGCGAAAACTATGGCTACACCTTC. Protein sequence: CASSHPGGENYGYTF.